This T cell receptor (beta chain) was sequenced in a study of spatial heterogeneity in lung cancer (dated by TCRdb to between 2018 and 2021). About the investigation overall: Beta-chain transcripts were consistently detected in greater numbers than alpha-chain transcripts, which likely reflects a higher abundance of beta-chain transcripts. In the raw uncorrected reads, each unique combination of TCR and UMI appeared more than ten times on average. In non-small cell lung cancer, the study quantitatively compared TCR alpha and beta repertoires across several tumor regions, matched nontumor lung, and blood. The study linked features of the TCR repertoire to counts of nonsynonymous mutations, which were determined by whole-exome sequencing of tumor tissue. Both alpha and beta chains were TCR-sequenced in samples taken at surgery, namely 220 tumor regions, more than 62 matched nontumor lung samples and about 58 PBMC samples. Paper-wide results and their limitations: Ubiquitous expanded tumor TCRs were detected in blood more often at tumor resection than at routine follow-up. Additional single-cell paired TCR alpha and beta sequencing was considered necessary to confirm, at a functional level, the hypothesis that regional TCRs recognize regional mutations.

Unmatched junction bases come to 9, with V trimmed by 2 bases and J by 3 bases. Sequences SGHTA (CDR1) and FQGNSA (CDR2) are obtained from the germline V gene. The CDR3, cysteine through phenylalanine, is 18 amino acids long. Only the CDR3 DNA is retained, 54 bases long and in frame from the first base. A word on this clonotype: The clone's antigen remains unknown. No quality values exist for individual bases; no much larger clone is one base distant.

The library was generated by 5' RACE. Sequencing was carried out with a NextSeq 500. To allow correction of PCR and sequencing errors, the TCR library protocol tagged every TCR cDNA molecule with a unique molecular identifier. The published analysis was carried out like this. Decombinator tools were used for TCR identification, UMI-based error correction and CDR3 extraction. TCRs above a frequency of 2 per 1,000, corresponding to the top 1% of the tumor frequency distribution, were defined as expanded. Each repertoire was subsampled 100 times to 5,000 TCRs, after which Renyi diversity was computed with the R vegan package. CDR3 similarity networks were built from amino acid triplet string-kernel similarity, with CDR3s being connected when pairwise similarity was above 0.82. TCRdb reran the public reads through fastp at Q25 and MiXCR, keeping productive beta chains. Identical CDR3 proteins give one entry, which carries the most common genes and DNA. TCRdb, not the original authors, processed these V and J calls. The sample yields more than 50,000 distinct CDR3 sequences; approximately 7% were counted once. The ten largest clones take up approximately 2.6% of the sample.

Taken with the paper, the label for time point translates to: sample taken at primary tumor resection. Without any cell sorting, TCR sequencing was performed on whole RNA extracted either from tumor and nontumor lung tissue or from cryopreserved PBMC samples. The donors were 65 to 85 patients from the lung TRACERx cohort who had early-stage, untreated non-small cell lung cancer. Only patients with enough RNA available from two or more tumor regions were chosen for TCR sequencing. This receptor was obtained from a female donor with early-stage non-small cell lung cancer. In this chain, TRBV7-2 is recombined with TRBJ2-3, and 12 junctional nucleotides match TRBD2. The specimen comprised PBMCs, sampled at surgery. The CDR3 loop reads CASSLRGGTSGLTDTQYF. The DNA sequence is TGTGCCAGCAGCTTAAGAGGGGGGACTAGCGGGTTAACAGATACGCAGTATTTT. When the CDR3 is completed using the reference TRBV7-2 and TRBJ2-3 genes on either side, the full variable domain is GAGVSQSPSNKVTEKGKDVELRCDPISGHTALYWYRQSLGQGLEFLIYFQGNSAPDKSGLPSDRFSAERTGGSVSTLTIQRTQQEDSAVYLCASSLRGGTSGLTDTQYFGPGTRLTVL.